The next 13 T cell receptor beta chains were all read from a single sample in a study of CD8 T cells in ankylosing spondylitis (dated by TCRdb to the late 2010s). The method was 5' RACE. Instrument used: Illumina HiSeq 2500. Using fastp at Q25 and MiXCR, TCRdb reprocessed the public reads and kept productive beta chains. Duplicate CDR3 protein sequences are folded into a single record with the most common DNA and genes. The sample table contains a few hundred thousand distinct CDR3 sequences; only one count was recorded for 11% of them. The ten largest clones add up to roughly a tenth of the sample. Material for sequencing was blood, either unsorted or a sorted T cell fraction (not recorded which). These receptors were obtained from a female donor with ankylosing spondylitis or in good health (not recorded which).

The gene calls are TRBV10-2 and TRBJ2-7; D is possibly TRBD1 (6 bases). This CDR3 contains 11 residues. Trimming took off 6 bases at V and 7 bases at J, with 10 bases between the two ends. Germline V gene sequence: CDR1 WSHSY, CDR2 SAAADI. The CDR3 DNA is TGCGCCAGCAGCCCAGGGGAGGAGCAGTACTTC. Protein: CASSPGEEQYF.

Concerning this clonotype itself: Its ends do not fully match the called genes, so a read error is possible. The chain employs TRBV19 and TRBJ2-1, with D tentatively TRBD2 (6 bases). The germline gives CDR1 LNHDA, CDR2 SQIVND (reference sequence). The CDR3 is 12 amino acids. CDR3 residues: CASSIQREQAVF. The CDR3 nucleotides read TGTGCCAGTAGTATTCAACGGGAGCAAGCTGTCTTC.

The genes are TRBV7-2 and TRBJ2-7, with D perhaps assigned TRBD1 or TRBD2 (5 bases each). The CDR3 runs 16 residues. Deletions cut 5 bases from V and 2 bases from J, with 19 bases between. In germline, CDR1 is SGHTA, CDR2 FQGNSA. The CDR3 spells CASSPTSQVATYEQYF. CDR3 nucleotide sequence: TGTGCCAGCAGCCCGACATCACAGGTAGCGACCTACGAGCAGTACTTC.

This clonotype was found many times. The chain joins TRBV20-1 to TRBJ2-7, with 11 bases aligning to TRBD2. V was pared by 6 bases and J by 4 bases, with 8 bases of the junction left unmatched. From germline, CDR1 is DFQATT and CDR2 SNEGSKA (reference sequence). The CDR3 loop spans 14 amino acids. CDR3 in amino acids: CSAQTTSGSYEQYF. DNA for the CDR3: TGCAGTGCCCAGACTACTAGCGGGAGTTACGAGCAGTACTTC.

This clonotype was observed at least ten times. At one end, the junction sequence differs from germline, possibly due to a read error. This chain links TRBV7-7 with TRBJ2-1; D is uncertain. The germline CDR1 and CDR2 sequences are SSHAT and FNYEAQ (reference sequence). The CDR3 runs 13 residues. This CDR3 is CASSLGLGDEQFF. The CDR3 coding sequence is TGTGCTAGCAGCTTGGGTCTCGGCGATGAGCAGTTCTTC. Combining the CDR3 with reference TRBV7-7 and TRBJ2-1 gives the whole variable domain GAGVSQSPRYKVTKRGQDVTLRCDPISSHATLYWYQQALGQGPEFLTYFNYEAQPDKSGLPSDRFSAERPEGSISTLTIQRTEQRDSAMYRCASSLGLGDEQFFGPGTRLTVL.

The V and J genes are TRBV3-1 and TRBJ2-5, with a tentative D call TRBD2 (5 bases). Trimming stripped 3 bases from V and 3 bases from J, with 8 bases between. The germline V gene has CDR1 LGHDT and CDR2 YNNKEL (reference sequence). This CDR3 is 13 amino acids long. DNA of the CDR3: TGTGCCAGCAGCCATGCCGGGGAAGAGACCCAGTACTTC. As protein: CASSHAGEETQYF.

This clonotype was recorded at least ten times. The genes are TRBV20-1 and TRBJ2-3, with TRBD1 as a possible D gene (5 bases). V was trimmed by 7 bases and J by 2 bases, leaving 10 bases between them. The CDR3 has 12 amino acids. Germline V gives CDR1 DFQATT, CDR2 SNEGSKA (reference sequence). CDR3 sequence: CSGQKSTDTQYF. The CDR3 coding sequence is TGCAGTGGACAGAAGTCCACAGATACGCAGTATTTT.

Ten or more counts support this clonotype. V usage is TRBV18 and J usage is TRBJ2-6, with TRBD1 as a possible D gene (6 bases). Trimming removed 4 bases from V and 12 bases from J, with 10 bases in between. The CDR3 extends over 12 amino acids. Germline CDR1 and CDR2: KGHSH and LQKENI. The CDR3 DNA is TGTGCCAGCTCACTTTCGGACAGCGTCCTGACTTTC. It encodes CASSLSDSVLTF.

CDR3 region: CASSQQTGSLYKSYEQYF. CDR3 nucleotide sequence: TGTGCCAGCAGCCAACAGACAGGGTCCCTTTATAAGTCCTACGAGCAGTACTTC. This sequence joins TRBV11-1 and TRBJ2-7; 7 bases fit TRBD1. CDR1 SGHAT and CDR2 FQDESV come from the germline V gene (reference sequence). The CDR3 has 18 amino acids. With V trimmed by 5 bases and J by 1 base, 17 bases remained unmatched.

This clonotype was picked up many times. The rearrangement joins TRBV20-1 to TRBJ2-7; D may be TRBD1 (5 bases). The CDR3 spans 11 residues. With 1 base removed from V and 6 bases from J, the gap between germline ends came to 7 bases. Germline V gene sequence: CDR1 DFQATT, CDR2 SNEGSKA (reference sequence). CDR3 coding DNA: TGCAGTGCTAGAGGACAGAGCGAGCAGTACTTC. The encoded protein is CSARGQSEQYF.

Here the CDR3 reads CSVVDSYQETQYF. Here the CDR3 DNA reads TGCAGCGTTGTTGACTCGTACCAAGAGACCCAGTACTTC. This chain uses TRBV29-1 with TRBJ2-5; D is undetermined. The CDR3 has 13 amino acids. V dropped 4 bases and J dropped 0 bases, with 9 bases sitting between them. Germline values: CDR1 SQVTM, CDR2 ANQGSEA.

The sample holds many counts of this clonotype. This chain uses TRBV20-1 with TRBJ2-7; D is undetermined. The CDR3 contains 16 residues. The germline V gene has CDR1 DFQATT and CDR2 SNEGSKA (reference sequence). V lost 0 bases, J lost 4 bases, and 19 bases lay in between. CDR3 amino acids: CSARDRGRNLPYEQYF. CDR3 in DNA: TGCAGTGCTAGAGATCGAGGACGAAACCTTCCATACGAGCAGTACTTC.

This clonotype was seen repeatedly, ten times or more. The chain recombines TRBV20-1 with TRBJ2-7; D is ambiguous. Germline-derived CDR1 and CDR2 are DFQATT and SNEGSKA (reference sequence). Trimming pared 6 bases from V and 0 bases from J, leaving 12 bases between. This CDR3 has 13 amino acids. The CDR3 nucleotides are TGCAGTGCCCCCGACCGTACCTCCTACGAGCAGTACTTC. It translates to CSAPDRTSYEQYF.